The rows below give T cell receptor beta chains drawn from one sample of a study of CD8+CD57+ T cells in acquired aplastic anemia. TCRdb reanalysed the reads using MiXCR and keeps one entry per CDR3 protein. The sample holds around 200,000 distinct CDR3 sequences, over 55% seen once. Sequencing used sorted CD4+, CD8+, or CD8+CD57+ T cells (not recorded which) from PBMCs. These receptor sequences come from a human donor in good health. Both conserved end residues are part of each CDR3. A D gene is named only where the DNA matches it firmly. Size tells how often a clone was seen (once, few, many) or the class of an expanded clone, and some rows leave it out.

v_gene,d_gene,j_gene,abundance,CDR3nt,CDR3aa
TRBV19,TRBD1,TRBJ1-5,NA,TGTGCCATCTCAACGGGACAGGGCGGCAATCAGCCCCAGCATTTT,CAISTGQGGNQPQHF
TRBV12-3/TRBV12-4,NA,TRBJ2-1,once,TGTGCCAGCAGTTCACAGGGTTGGGATGAGCAGTTCTTC,CASSSQGWDEQFF
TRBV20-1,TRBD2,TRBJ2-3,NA,TGCAGTGCTAGAGTTAGCGGGAAACCCACAGATACGCAGTATTTT,CSARVSGKPTDTQYF
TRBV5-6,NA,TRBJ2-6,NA,TGTGCCAGCAGCTTGGGGCTAGCGGGGGCCAACGTCCTGACTTTC,CASSLGLAGANVLTF
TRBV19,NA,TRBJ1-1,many,TGTGCCAGTAGTATCGGCCGGAACACTGAAGCTTTCTTT,CASSIGRNTEAFF
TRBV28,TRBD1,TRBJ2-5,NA,TGTGCCAGCAGTCAGGACAGGGGTGTTTGGGAGACCCAGTACTTC,CASSQDRGVWETQYF
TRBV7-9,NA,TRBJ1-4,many,TGTGCCAGCAGCCCCCGCAGGGAGGCTAATGAAAAACTGTTTTTT,CASSPRREANEKLFF
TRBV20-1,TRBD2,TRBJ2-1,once,TGCAGTGCTAGGACGGGGGGGCCATTTGAGCAGTTCTTC,CSARTGGPFEQFF
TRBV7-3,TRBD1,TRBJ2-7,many,TGTGCCAGCAGCTTAACACCCGGACAGGGAGGTGGCGAGCAGTACTTC,CASSLTPGQGGGEQYF
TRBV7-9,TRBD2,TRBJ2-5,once,TGTGCCAGCACCTTAGCGGGGGGTGAGACCCAGTACTTC,CASTLAGGETQYF
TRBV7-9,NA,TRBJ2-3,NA,TGTGCCAGCAGCTTAGGAGGGGGACGCACAGATACGCAGTATTTT,CASSLGGGRTDTQYF
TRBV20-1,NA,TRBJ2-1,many,TGCAGTGCTAGAGATTTGTGGGGGTCGGGGGTCAATGAGCAGTTCTTC,CSARDLWGSGVNEQFF
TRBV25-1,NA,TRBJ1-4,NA,TGTGCCAGCAGTGTCTGGACACAAACTAATGAAAAACTGTTTTTT,CASSVWTQTNEKLFF
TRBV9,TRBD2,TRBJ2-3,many,TGTGCCAGCAGCGTAGAGGGAGGGACAGATACGCAGTATTTT,CASSVEGGTDTQYF
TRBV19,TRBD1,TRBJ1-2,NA,TGTGCCAGTAGTAAACCGGGACAGTTGCTCGTAGGCTACACCTTC,CASSKPGQLLVGYTF
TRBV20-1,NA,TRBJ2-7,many,TGCAGTGCCCCGACCCGGGCAGCGCCCCCCTACGAGCAGTACTTC,CSAPTRAAPPYEQYF
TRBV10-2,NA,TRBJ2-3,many,TGCGCCAGCAGTGAGTGGATAGCGCTACTCATCACAGATACGCAGTATTTT,CASSEWIALLITDTQYF
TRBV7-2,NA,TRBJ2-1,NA,TGTGCCAGCAGCTTACAGGGCTCTTCTTGGAATGAGCAGTTCTTC,CASSLQGSSWNEQFF
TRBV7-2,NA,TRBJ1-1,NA,TGTGCCAGCAGCTCATCTCGGGCGGGCAGGATGAACACTGAAGCTTTCTTT,CASSSSRAGRMNTEAFF
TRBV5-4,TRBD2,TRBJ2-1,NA,TGTGCCAGCAGCTTGGGGACTAGCGGGAGGACCAATGAGCAGTTCTTC,CASSLGTSGRTNEQFF
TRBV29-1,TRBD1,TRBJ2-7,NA,TGCAGCGTTGAAGATGACGGGACAGCCCGCTACGAGCAGTACTTC,CSVEDDGTARYEQYF
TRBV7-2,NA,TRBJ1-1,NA,TGTGCCAGCAGCTTAGCATTCAGGATGAACACTGAAGCTTTCTTT,CASSLAFRMNTEAFF
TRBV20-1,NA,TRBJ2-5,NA,TGCAGTGCTAGACCCTACGTTTGGGCAGAGACCCAGTACTTC,CSARPYVWAETQYF
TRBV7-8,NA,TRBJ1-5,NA,TGTGCCAGCAGCTTAGTGCAAGGAGATCAGCCCCAGCATTTT,CASSLVQGDQPQHF
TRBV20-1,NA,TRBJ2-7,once,TGCAGTGCGGGAGCATACGAGCAGTACTTC,CSAGAYEQYF
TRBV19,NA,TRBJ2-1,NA,TGTGCCAGTAAGGTGGGACATGAGCAGTTCTTC,CASKVGHEQFF
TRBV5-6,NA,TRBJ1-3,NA,TGTGCCAGCAGCTTGAAGCCGGGAAACACCATATATTTT,CASSLKPGNTIYF
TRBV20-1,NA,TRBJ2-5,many,TGCAGTGCTAGTAAGGGGGAGGAACAAGAGACCCAGTACTTC,CSASKGEEQETQYF
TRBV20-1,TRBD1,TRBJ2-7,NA,TGCAGTGCTAGTCGTCAGGGGGTCGACGAGCAGTACTTC,CSASRQGVDEQYF
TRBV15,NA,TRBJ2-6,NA,TGTGCCACCAGCAGTACCGGGCTGTGCTCTGGGGCCAACGTCCTGACTTTC,CATSSTGLCSGANVLTF
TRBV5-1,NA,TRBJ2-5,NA,TGCGCCAGCAGCTTCGCCGATACCCGGACGGCCGGAGAGACCCAGTACTTC,CASSFADTRTAGETQYF
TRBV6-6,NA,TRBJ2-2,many,TGTGCCAGCGAGAGGAGCACCGGGGAGCTGTTTTTT,CASERSTGELFF
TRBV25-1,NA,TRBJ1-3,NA,TGTGCCAGCAGTGAACCGCCTGGGGGAGACTCTGGAAACACCATATATTTT,CASSEPPGGDSGNTIYF
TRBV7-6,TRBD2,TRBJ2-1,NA,TGTGCCAGCAGTTCGCGGGGGGGCCCCTACAATGAGCAGTTCTTC,CASSSRGGPYNEQFF
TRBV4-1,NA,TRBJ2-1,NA,TGCGCCAGCAGCCAAGAACAGACAGATGCGAACAATGAGCAGTTCTTC,CASSQEQTDANNEQFF
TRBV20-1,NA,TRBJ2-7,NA,TGCAGTGCTAAGTCCTACGAGCAGTACTTC,CSAKSYEQYF
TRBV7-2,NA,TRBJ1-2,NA,TGTGCCAGCAGCTTGATCGGAGGGGGCTACACCTTC,CASSLIGGGYTF
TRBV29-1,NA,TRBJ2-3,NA,TGCAGCGTTGAACCTAGCACAGATACGCAGTACTTT,CSVEPSTDTQYF
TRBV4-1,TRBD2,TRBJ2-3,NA,TGCGCCAGCAGCCAAGATTATCTACTAGCGGGGGCCACTAGCACAGATACGCAGTATTTT,CASSQDYLLAGATSTDTQYF
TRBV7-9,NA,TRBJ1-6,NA,TGTGCCAGCAGCTTGGGTGGGGGGCCCCTCCACTTT,CASSLGGGPLHF
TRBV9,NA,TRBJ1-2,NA,TGTGCCAGCAGCCCGACGGCGACGGGGGGGAGCGGTATCTATGGCTACACCTTC,CASSPTATGGSGIYGYTF